This TCR beta chain was retrieved from a study of blood T cell repertoires in COVID-19. For the study at large: Donors in the United States, Italy and Spain gave samples during acute or convalescent COVID-19. PBMCs, B-cell-depleted T cells, or T cells provided the cDNA or gDNA that made up the material.

The CDR3 runs to 13 residues. Germline V gene lookup returns CDR1 KGHDR and CDR2 SFDVKD. V dropped 9 bases and J dropped 5; count of bases not matched to a gene: 8. Methods used by the authors: Scientists estimated how many nucleated cells there were by amplifying reference gene primers. The repertoire was sequenced with immunoSEQ multiplex PCR; TCRdb's copy has only in-frame clones and lacks some. V and J calls and clone size follow that table, whereas D and trimming were derived from the DNA. The data show around 150,000 clones, 90% to 95% seen once. The TCR comes from a woman aged 45 to 65 with acute or convalescent COVID-19. Sequences were obtained from peripheral blood. The chain carries TRBV24-1 and TRBJ2-5; TRBD2 matches at 7 bases. The CDR3 protein is CATGGDGQETQYF. The CDR3 region has the DNA TGTGCCACCGGGGGGGACGGGCAGGAGACCCAGTACTTC.